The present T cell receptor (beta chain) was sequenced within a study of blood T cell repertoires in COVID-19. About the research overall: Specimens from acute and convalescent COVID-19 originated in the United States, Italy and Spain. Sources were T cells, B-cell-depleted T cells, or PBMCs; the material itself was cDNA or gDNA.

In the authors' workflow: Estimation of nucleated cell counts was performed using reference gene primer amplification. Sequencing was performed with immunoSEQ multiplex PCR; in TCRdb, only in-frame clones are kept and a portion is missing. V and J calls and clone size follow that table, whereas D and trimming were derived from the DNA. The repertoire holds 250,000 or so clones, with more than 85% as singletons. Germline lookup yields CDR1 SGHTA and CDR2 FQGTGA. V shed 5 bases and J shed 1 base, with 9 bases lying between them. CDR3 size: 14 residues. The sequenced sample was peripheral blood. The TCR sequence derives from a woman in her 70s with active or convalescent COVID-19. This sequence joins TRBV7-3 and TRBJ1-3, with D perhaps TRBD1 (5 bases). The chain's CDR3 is CASSKRGSGNTIYF. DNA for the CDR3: TGTGCCAGCAGCAAAAGGGGTTCTGGAAACACCATATATTTT.